These T cell receptor beta chains were read from a single sample in a study of CD8 T cells in ankylosing spondylitis. TCRdb called the 5' RACE reads again in MiXCR, with one record for every CDR3 protein. The sample carries approximately 340,000 distinct CDR3 sequences, roughly 14% recorded once. The sample was blood, either unsorted or a sorted T cell fraction (not recorded which). All receptors come from a male donor with ankylosing spondylitis or in good health (not recorded which). Both conserved end residues are part of each CDR3. A D gene is named only where the DNA matches it firmly. Rows give clone size only sometimes, using once, few, many, or a class for an expanded clone.

abundance,d_gene,j_gene,len,v_gene,CDR3nt,CDR3aa
NA,TRBD2,TRBJ2-2,14,TRBV30,TGTGCCTGGAGTCGAGTAGCGGGGAACGGGGAGCTGTTTTTT,CAWSRVAGNGELFF
NA,NA,TRBJ1-2,12,TRBV7-2,TGTGCCAGCAGCGGCCCAGGGTTTTCGGACACCTTC,CASSGPGFSDTF
NA,TRBD1,TRBJ1-2,15,TRBV5-1,TGCGCCAGCAGCCGACGACAGGGGGCAAACTATGGCTACACCTTC,CASSRRQGANYGYTF
many,NA,TRBJ2-3,14,TRBV12-3/TRBV12-4,TGTGCCAGCAGTCTAAGGCTAGGCACAGATACGCAGTATTTT,CASSLRLGTDTQYF
few,TRBD2,TRBJ2-3,16,TRBV5-1,TGCGCCAGCAGCTTAGGAGCGGGGGCAGCCACAGATACGCAGTATTTT,CASSLGAGAATDTQYF
few,TRBD1,TRBJ1-1,16,TRBV4-1,TGCGCCAGCAGGCGACAGGGGGCGAGAAGGGAACCTGAAGCTTTCTTT,CASRRQGARREPEAFF
NA,TRBD1,TRBJ1-2,16,TRBV5-1,TGCGCCAGCAGCTTGGGAGACAGGGGCTACGGCTATGGCTACACCTTC,CASSLGDRGYGYGYTF
NA,NA,TRBJ2-7,12,TRBV6-6,TGTGCCAGCAGTTACCTTACCTACGAGCAGTACTTC,CASSYLTYEQYF
few,NA,TRBJ2-5,13,TRBV12-3/TRBV12-4,TGTGCCAGCAGTTTGGGGGGCCCTGGGACCCAGTACTTC,CASSLGGPGTQYF
NA,NA,TRBJ2-7,14,TRBV6-1,TGTGCCAGCAGCGTAAGCGGGACAGTAGAAGAGCAGTACTTC,CASSVSGTVEEQYF
NA,NA,TRBJ1-1,10,TRBV29-1,TGCAGCGTCAGGGAAACTGAAGCTTTCTTT,CSVRETEAFF
NA,NA,TRBJ1-2,13,TRBV12-3/TRBV12-4,TGTGCCAGCAGTTTAGACATCCGGTATGGCTACACCTTC,CASSLDIRYGYTF
few,NA,TRBJ1-1,14,TRBV12-3/TRBV12-4,TGTGCCAGCACGGGTTTGGTTCTGAACACTGAAGCTTTCTTT,CASTGLVLNTEAFF
few,TRBD2,TRBJ2-1,18,TRBV11-2,TGTGCCAGCAGCTCCCGCCGTTTGACTAGCGGGGGTCGCAATGAGCAGTTCTTC,CASSSRRLTSGGRNEQFF
NA,TRBD1,TRBJ1-1,15,TRBV6-5,TGTGCCAGCAGTTACTCGGCAGGGGGCAGGGCTGAAGCTTTCTTT,CASSYSAGGRAEAFF
NA,NA,TRBJ2-3,13,TRBV11-3,TGTGCCAGCAGCCCAATGAGGGTGGATACGCAGTATTTT,CASSPMRVDTQYF
few,NA,TRBJ2-7,16,TRBV4-2,TGTGCCAGCAGCCAAGTTGGCAGTATCAACCCAAGCGAGCAGTACTTC,CASSQVGSINPSEQYF
NA,TRBD1,TRBJ2-7,15,TRBV6-1,TGTGCCAGCAGAAAGAGGGGACAGGGGCCCTCGGCGCAGTACTTC,CASRKRGQGPSAQYF
many,NA,TRBJ2-5,14,TRBV12-3/TRBV12-4,TGTGCCAGCAGGTCCCAGGGCCTCGGAGAGACCCAGTACTTC,CASRSQGLGETQYF
NA,NA,TRBJ2-7,13,TRBV12-3/TRBV12-4,TGTGCCAGCAGGCCTCCTAGCTCCTACGAGCAGTACTTC,CASRPPSSYEQYF
NA,NA,TRBJ2-1,16,TRBV7-2,TGTGCCAGCAGCTTTAAACTAAGCGGTAGATACAATGAGCAGTTCTTC,CASSFKLSGRYNEQFF
NA,NA,TRBJ2-1,15,TRBV12-3/TRBV12-4,TGTGCCAGCCGTGAGGGCGCTAGCTCCTACAATGAGCAGTTCTTC,CASREGASSYNEQFF
few,TRBD1,TRBJ2-3,14,TRBV6-1,TGTGCCAGCAGTGAGCAGGGGGCAGGGGATACGCAGTATTTT,CASSEQGAGDTQYF
NA,NA,TRBJ2-2,12,TRBV30,TGTGCCTTAACCTCAGGGATCGGGGAGCTGTTTTTT,CALTSGIGELFF
many,NA,TRBJ1-1,14,TRBV5-1,TGCGCCAGCAGCTCCCCGGAGCCGAACACTGAAGCTTTCTTT,CASSSPEPNTEAFF
NA,NA,TRBJ2-7,15,TRBV10-1,TGCGCCAGCAGATCGACAGTACCTTACTCCTACGAGCAGTACTTC,CASRSTVPYSYEQYF
few,NA,TRBJ1-5,14,TRBV7-2,TGTGCCAGCAGCATACAGGGACGGAATCAGCCCCAGCATTTT,CASSIQGRNQPQHF
NA,TRBD2,TRBJ2-7,16,TRBV7-9,TGTGCCAGCAGCCCCCCGGGGGGGGCGGTATACTACGAGCAGTACTTC,CASSPPGGAVYYEQYF
NA,NA,TRBJ2-2,13,TRBV6-5,TGTGCCAGCAGTTCCAGGGTGACCGGGGAGCTGTTTTTT,CASSSRVTGELFF
NA,TRBD1,TRBJ2-7,15,TRBV20-1,TGCAGTGCTTACCACGGGGACAGGAGCTCCTACGAGCAGTACTTC,CSAYHGDRSSYEQYF
few,NA,TRBJ2-5,12,TRBV6-5,TGTGCCAGCGGATCTAGAAAAGAGACCCAGTACTTC,CASGSRKETQYF
NA,NA,TRBJ2-7,14,TRBV7-2,TGTGCCAGCAGCTTTCAAGGGGGTCTCAACGAGCAGTACTTC,CASSFQGGLNEQYF
few,NA,TRBJ1-1,13,TRBV6-1,TGTGCCAGCAGGGGGGCCAGGCTGACTGAAGCTTTCTTT,CASRGARLTEAFF
few,NA,TRBJ2-2,14,TRBV7-9,TGTGCCAGCAAGCCGCCCGCGAACACCGGGGAGCTGTTTTTT,CASKPPANTGELFF
NA,TRBD1,TRBJ2-2,15,TRBV5-1,TGCGCCAGCAGCCCGCCCGACAGGGAAGCCGGGGAGCTGTTTTTT,CASSPPDREAGELFF
few,NA,TRBJ2-5,15,TRBV25-1,TGTGCCAGCAGTGCAGGGGCGGGTGGTCAAGAGACCCAGTACTTC,CASSAGAGGQETQYF
NA,NA,TRBJ1-4,13,TRBV7-9,TGTGCCAGCAGCCCTAAAGGGGAAGAAAAACTGTTTTTT,CASSPKGEEKLFF
few,NA,TRBJ2-1,13,TRBV12-3/TRBV12-4,TGTGCCAGTCTCATCCCCCCGGGGGTCGAGCAGTTCTTC,CASLIPPGVEQFF
few,NA,TRBJ2-7,12,TRBV5-1,TGCGCCAGCAGCCTCTCAGGGTACGAGCAGTACTTC,CASSLSGYEQYF
NA,TRBD1,TRBJ2-7,14,TRBV5-5,TGTGCCAGCAGGGTGACAGGGGGTTCCTACGAGCAGTACTTC,CASRVTGGSYEQYF
NA,NA,TRBJ1-1,13,TRBV7-9,TGTGCCAGCAGCTTAGAGGGGATGACTGAAGCTTTCTTT,CASSLEGMTEAFF
many,NA,TRBJ1-5,13,TRBV12-3/TRBV12-4,TGTGCCAGCAGTTTGGGCGCCAATCAGCCCCAGCATTTT,CASSLGANQPQHF
many,NA,TRBJ2-7,13,TRBV4-1,TGCGCCAGCAGCCAACACGGAATCTACGAGCAGTACTTC,CASSQHGIYEQYF
few,TRBD2,TRBJ2-1,20,TRBV11-2,TGTGCCAGCAGCTTAGATCCCGGACTAGCGGGAGGCCCCCACACCAATGAGCAGTTCTTC,CASSLDPGLAGGPHTNEQFF